This T cell receptor beta chain emerged from a study of blood T cell repertoires in COVID-19. The V segment lost 0 bases and the J segment 8 bases; nucleotides outside the gene matches: 9. The CDR3 covers 16 residues. CDR1 and CDR2 from the germline V gene are SGDLS and YYNGEE. Here immunoSEQ multiplex PCR was the method, and the copy in TCRdb shows in-frame clones only, minus some. The data show approximately 190,000 clones, 86% seen once. Sequencing was done on a sample of PBMCs or T cells enriched from blood (not recorded which). The rearrangement joins TRBV9 to TRBJ2-5, with 11 bases lining up with TRBD1. This receptor was obtained from a middle-aged woman in a cohort exposed to, infected with or recovered from COVID-19 (not recorded which). This CDR3 is CASSVAGQGGLGTQYF. Here the CDR3 DNA reads TGTGCCAGCAGCGTAGCGGGACAGGGGGGGCTTGGTACCCAGTACTTC.